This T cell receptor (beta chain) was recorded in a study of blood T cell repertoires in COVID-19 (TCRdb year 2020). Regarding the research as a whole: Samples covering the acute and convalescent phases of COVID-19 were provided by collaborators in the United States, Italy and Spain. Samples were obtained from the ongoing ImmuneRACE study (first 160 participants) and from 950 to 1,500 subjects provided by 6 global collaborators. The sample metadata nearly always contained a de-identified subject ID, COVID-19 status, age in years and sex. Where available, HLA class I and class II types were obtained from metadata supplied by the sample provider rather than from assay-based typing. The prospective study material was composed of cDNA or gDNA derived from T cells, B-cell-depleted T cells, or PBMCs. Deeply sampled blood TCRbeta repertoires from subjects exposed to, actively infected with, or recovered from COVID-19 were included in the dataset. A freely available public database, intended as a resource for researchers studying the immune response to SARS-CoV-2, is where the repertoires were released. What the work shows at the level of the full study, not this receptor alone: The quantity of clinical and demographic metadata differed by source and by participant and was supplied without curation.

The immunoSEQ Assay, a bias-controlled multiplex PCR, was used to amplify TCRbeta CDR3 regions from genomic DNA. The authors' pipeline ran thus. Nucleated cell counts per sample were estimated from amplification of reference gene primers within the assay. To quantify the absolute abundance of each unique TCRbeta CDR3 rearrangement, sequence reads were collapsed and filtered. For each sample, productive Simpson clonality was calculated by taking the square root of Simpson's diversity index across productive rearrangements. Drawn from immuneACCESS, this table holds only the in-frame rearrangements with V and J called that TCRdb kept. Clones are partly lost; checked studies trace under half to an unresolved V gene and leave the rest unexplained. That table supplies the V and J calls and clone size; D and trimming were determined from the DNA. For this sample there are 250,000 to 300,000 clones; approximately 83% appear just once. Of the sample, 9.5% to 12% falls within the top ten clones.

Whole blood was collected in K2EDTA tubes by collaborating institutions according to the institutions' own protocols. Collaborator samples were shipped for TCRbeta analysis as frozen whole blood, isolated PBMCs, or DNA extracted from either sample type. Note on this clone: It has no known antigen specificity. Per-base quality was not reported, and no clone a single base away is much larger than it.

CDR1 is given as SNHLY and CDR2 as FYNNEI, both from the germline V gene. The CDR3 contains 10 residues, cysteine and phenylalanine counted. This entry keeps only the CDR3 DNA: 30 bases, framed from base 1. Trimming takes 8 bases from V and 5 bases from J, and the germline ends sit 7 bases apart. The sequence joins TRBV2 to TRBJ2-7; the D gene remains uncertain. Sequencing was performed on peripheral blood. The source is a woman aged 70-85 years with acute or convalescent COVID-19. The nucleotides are TGTGCCAGCGCGCGAAACGAGCAGTACTTC. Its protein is CASARNEQYF.